These 10 T cell receptor beta chains came from one sample sequenced in a study of T cell repertoires in cytomegalovirus infection. TCRdb used MiXCR to reprocess the reads, holding one entry per CDR3 protein. The sample yields nearly 700,000 distinct CDR3 sequences, roughly 33% seen once. These TCRs are of unknown antigen specificity. This material consisted of cultured PBMCs, taken from culture after CMV antigen stimulation. The source is a human donor in good health (CMV status not recorded). Some clones in this sample may be carry-over from other donors' samples.

The chain couples TRBV28 to TRBJ1-4; 8 bases match TRBD1. CDR3 size: 15 residues. Germline CDR1 reads MDHEN; CDR2 reads SYDVKM. The V segment lost 6 bases and the J segment 8 bases; nucleotides outside the gene matches: 11. The DNA for the CDR3 is TGTGCCAGCAGCCGCGAGACAGGGGTAGGGGAAAAACTGTTTTTT. Its protein product is CASSRETGVGEKLFF.

The chain links TRBV2 to TRBJ1-2; D ambiguous. The germline V and J ends were trimmed by 3 bases and 6 bases, with 20 bases remaining between them. The CDR3 length is 16 residues. Germline V lookup: CDR1 SNHLY, CDR2 FYNNEI. The CDR3 protein is CASSEEGGGGRHGYTF. Written as DNA, the CDR3 is TGTGCCAGCAGTGAGGAGGGTGGCGGCGGGAGGCATGGCTACACCTTC.

The chain employs TRBV7-2 and TRBJ2-3, with D unclear. Trimming took off 5 bases at V and 2 bases at J, with 8 bases between the two ends. The CDR3 is 13 residues long. Germline CDR1 is SGHTA and CDR2 is FQGNSA. CDR3 sequence (DNA): TGTGCCAGCAGCCGAGGATACACAGATACGCAGTATTTT. Translated, it gives CASSRGYTDTQYF.

The V gene is TRBV12-3 or TRBV12-4, the J gene TRBJ2-6; TRBD1 aligns across 8 bases. The junction had 8 bases not matched to a gene; V was cut back by 4 bases and J by 0 bases. This CDR3 has 18 residues. CDR3 DNA: TGTGCCAGCAGTTCGTGGGGGACAGGCCGCTCTGGGGCCAACGTCCTGACTTTC. It yields the protein CASSSWGTGRSGANVLTF.

The rearrangement joins TRBV6-5 to TRBJ2-3; TRBD2 aligns across 8 bases. The trim removed 0 bases at V and 1 base at J, leaving 3 bases unmatched. CDR3 length: 16 amino acids. CDR1 and CDR2 from the germline V gene are MNHEY and SVGAGI. The CDR3: CASSYSERGRTDTQYF. CDR3 DNA: TGTGCCAGCAGTTACTCGGAGCGGGGGCGCACAGATACGCAGTATTTT.

J is TRBJ1-3 and V is TRBV2; no firm D call. Germline V gene lookup returns CDR1 SNHLY and CDR2 FYNNEI. Trimming shortened V by 3 bases and J by 1 base, and 7 bases separated the two germline ends. This CDR3 is built from 14 residues. CDR3 in DNA: TGTGCCAGCAGTGATGGGCTTTCTGGAAACACCATATATTTT. Protein product: CASSDGLSGNTIYF.

The chain carries TRBV2 and TRBJ1-5; D remains unclear. Looked up from germline, CDR1 is SNHLY and CDR2 is FYNNEI. The CDR3 covers 13 residues. V was shortened by 6 bases and J by 0 bases, with 6 bases between the two germline ends. The CDR3 reads CASRPDSNQPQHF. The CDR3 coding sequence is TGTGCCAGCAGGCCCGATAGCAATCAGCCCCAGCATTTT.

The rearrangement joins TRBV2 to TRBJ1-1; D ambiguous. V shed 1 base and J shed 5 bases, with 20 bases lying between them. The germline V gene has CDR1 SNHLY and CDR2 FYNNEI. The CDR3 contains 17 residues. The CDR3 bases are TGTGCCAGCAGTGAAGTTTCGGGGAGGACTGTTAAGACTGAAGCTTTCTTT. Amino acid sequence: CASSEVSGRTVKTEAFF.

This clonotype has more than one count but fewer than ten. V usage is TRBV7-2 and J usage is TRBJ1-3; D unresolved. The CDR3 totals 15 residues. The germline V and J ends were trimmed by 2 bases and 0 bases, with 8 bases remaining between them. Germline CDR1 reads SGHTA; CDR2 reads FQGNSA. Here the CDR3 reads CASSLQASSGNTIYF. CDR3 sequence (DNA): TGTGCCAGCAGCTTACAGGCATCCTCTGGAAACACCATATATTTT.

The gene calls are TRBV18 and TRBJ1-2; D remains ambiguous. Germline V lookup: CDR1 KGHSH, CDR2 LQKENI. This CDR3 is 15 amino acids long. Trimming shortened V by 3 bases and J by 5 bases, and 16 bases separated the two germline ends. The CDR3 sequence: CASSPLSGKAYGYTF. Written as DNA, the CDR3 is TGTGCCAGCTCACCGCTATCCGGGAAGGCTTATGGCTACACCTTC.